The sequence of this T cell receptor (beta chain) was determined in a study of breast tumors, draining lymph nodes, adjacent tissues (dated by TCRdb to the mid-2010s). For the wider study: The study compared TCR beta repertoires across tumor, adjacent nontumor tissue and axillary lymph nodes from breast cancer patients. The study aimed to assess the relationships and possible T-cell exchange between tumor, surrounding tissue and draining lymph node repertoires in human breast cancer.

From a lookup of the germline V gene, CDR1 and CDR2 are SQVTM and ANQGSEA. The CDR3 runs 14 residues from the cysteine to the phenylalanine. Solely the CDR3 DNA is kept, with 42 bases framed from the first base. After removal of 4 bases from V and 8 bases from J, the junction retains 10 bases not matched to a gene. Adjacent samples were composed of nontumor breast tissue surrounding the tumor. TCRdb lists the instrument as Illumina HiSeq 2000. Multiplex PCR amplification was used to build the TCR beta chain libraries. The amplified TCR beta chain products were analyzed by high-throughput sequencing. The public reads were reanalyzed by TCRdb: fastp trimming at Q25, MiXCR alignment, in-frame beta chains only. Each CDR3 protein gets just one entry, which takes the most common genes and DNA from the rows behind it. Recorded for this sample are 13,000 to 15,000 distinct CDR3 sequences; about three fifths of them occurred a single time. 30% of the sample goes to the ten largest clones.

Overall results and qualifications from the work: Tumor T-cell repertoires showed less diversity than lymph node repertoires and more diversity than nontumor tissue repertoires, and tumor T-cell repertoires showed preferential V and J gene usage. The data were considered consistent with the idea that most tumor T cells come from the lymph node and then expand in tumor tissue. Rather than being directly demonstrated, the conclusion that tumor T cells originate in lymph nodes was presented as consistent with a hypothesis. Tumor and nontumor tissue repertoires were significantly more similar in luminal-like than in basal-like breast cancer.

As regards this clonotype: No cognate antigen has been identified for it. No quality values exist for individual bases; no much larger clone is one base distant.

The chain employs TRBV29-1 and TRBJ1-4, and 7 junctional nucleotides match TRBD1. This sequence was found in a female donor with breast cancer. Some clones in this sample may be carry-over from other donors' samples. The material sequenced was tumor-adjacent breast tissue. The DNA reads TGCAGCGTTGGACAGGGAGCGGGATGGGAAAAACTGTTTTTT. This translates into CSVGQGAGWEKLFF.